There are many counts of the clone carrying this T cell receptor beta chain. The data were obtained in a study of blood T cells in healthy people across ages. This CDR3 spans 12 amino acids. V was cut by 2 bases and J by 7 bases, with 7 bases left in between. Each sample yielded at least 7 million isolated PBMCs. A J-beta primer mix and a sample-barcoded 5' primer were used in a second PCR of about 7 to 12 cycles. Each cDNA molecule carried a tag from a template-switch adaptor that contained 12 random nucleotides. TCRdb processed the 5' RACE reads anew with MiXCR; each CDR3 protein has one entry. The sample has about a million distinct CDR3 sequences, about 48% seen once.

V usage is TRBV12-3 or TRBV12-4 and J usage is TRBJ2-3, with D possibly matching TRBD1 (5 bases). Sample: blood. This clonotype was obtained from a man younger than 40 in good health. DNA of the CDR3: TGTGCCAGCAGTTTACAGGGAAATACGCAGTATTTT. Protein product: CASSLQGNTQYF.